This TCR beta chain was identified during a study of PD-1 blockade in classical Hodgkin lymphoma. Notes on the study in general: Reported findings placed baseline TCR diversity lower in newly diagnosed patients (compared with healthy donors).

No patient escaped relapse after autologous stem cell transplantation, and brentuximab vedotin exposure varied. Only in-frame clones appear in the TCRdb table, and some are missing; sequencing was by immunoSEQ multiplex PCR. This repertoire shows 35,000 to 45,000 clones, 69% found once; its top ten account for less than 15%. This clone was seen only a few times. Its antigen is still unknown. This CDR3 is 14 amino acids long. Per the germline V gene, CDR1 is SEHNR and CDR2 is FQNEAQ (reference sequence). V was trimmed by 4 bases and J by 5 bases, leaving 14 bases between them. The sample in question was peripheral blood mononuclear cells (PBMCs), obtained before the second cycle of nivolumab. The V and J genes are TRBV7-9 and TRBJ1-1; D not resolved. The receptor comes from a human donor with classical Hodgkin lymphoma. The chain's CDR3 is CASSYLPWSTEAFF. CDR3 DNA: TGTGCCAGCAGCTACCTACCCTGGAGTACTGAAGCTTTCTTT.